The clone carrying this T cell receptor (beta chain) has only one observation. Generated by immunoSEQ multiplex PCR, the TCRdb table keeps only in-frame clones and is missing some. The table lists about 40,000 clones, about 91% of them singletons. This sample stems from a study of blood T cell repertoires in COVID-19. Study as a whole: PBMCs, B-cell-depleted T cells, or T cells were the source of the cDNA or gDNA that made up the material.

This CDR3 comprises 12 residues. V lost 4 bases and J lost 8, with 8 bases in between. Germline V CDR1 and CDR2: KGHSH, LQKENI. The receptor's source is a woman aged 80 or over with acute or convalescent COVID-19. Sequencing input: peripheral blood. The chain uses TRBV18 and TRBJ1-4, with D unresolved. CDR3 residues: CASSHAEEKLFF. In DNA form, the CDR3 reads TGTGCCAGCTCACACGCGGAAGAAAAACTGTTTTTT.